The 27 T cell receptor beta chains reported below all come from one sample, sequenced in a study of shared clonotypes between healthy human individuals. Assay: immunoSEQ multiplex PCR; the TCRdb copy retains only in-frame clones and omits some. The sample lists about 600,000 clones; more than 95% were seen once. Sequencing was done on a sample of naive CD4+ T cells sorted from blood. Subset in this sample: CD45RA+ positively selected. All receptors come from a woman in her twenties or thirties in good health.

This clone was seen a few times. The chain couples TRBV7-9 to TRBJ2-7; the match to TRBD2 covers 7 bases. The J segment lost 6 bases and the V segment lost 4 bases, leaving 6 bases of the junction unmatched. Germline CDR1 reads SEHNR; CDR2 reads FQNEAQ (reference sequence). CDR3 length equals 13 residues. The CDR3 reads CASSYDSSGEQYF. The CDR3 coding sequence is TGTGCCAGCAGCTACGACTCTAGCGGCGAGCAGTACTTC.

Details on this clone: This same CDR3 is encoded by further DNA sequences in the sample. The chain is built from TRBV2 and TRBJ2-3; D is ambiguous. CDR3 size: 12 residues. From germline, CDR1 is SNHLY and CDR2 FYNNEI. V shed 4 bases and J shed 0 bases, with 2 bases lying between them. CDR3 bases: TGTGCCAGCAGTGTTAGCACAGATACGCAGTATTTT. Translating gives CASSVSTDTQYF.

The rearrangement links TRBV28 to TRBJ1-5; D is uncertain. Germline V CDR1 and CDR2: MDHEN, SYDVKM. V gave up 5 bases and J gave up 4 bases, with 12 bases separating them. The CDR3 has 14 residues. The chain's CDR3 is CASSQWTGNQPQHF. The DNA for the CDR3 is TGTGCCAGCAGTCAGTGGACGGGAAATCAGCCCCAGCATTTT.

The V call is TRBV19, the J call TRBJ2-1; a weak D match, TRBD2 (6 bases). Looked up from germline, CDR1 is LNHDA and CDR2 is SQIVND (reference sequence). Trimming cost V 5 bases and J 5 bases, with 16 bases left between them. The CDR3 has 15 residues. CDR3 sequence reads: CASSPRDFRDNEQFF. The CDR3 DNA follows: TGTGCCAGTAGTCCCCGGGACTTTAGGGACAATGAGCAGTTCTTC.

V and J are TRBV28 and TRBJ1-2, with D tentatively TRBD1 (5 bases). The CDR3 has 16 amino acids. Germline lookup yields CDR1 MDHEN and CDR2 SYDVKM. The V gene lost 7 bases and the J gene lost 4 bases, with 22 bases spanning the gap. This chain's CDR3 is CASTSLDRGIPYGYTF. CDR3 DNA: TGTGCCAGCACCTCCCTCGACAGAGGGATCCCCTATGGCTACACCTTC.

The J gene is TRBJ2-1, the V gene TRBV29-1; D uncertain. V gave up 0 bases and J gave up 8 bases, with 11 bases separating them. Germline V lookup: CDR1 SQVTM, CDR2 ANQGSEA. The CDR3 runs 13 residues. CDR3 DNA sequence: TGCAGCGTTGAAGATAGCCAGCTGGATGAGCAGTTCTTC. It specifies CSVEDSQLDEQFF.

The chain is built from TRBV6-6 and TRBJ2-7; 9 nucleotides match TRBD1. Germline lookup yields CDR1 MNHNY and CDR2 SVGAGI (reference sequence). The V gene end was trimmed by 5 bases and the J gene end by 2 bases; junction bases not matched to a gene: 4. The CDR3 length is 14 residues. CDR3 coding DNA: TGTGCCAGCAGTCGGGACAGGGAAGCCTACGAGCAGTACTTC. Translated, it gives CASSRDREAYEQYF.

This rearrangement joins TRBV27 to TRBJ1-1; 8 bases line up with TRBD1. V gave up 5 bases and J gave up 3 bases; unmatched junction bases: 5. Germline V CDR1 and CDR2: MNHEY, SMNVEV (reference sequence). There are 14 residues in the CDR3. Here the CDR3 reads CASSRTGRDTEAFF. DNA of the CDR3: TGTGCCAGCAGTAGGACAGGGAGGGACACTGAAGCTTTCTTT.

The rearrangement joins TRBV9 to TRBJ2-7; TRBD2 might be the D (6 bases). CDR3 size: 14 residues. Trimming left V 0 bases short and J 7 bases short, with 14 bases between. Germline CDR1 SGDLS, CDR2 YYNGEE. Written as DNA, the CDR3 is TGTGCCAGCAGCGTAGCAGCGGGTGAGGGGGAGCAGTACTTC. Its translation: CASSVAAGEGEQYF.

V is TRBV27 and J is TRBJ2-7; D unresolved. The CDR3 contains 14 residues. Germline assignment: CDR1 MNHEY and CDR2 SMNVEV (reference sequence). Trimming took 2 bases from V and 1 from J, leaving 9 bases between them. CDR3 residues: CASSLRLDSYEQYF. The CDR3 nucleotides are TGTGCCAGCAGTTTACGGCTCGATTCCTACGAGCAGTACTTC.

The chain combines TRBV7-9 with TRBJ2-3; TRBD2 matches 15 bases. Looked up from germline, CDR1 is SEHNR and CDR2 is FQNEAQ (reference sequence). The CDR3 totals 18 residues. J was trimmed by 4 bases and V by 1 base; bases with no gene match: 6. The chain's CDR3 is CASSLVRTSGRAPDTQYF. Written as DNA, the CDR3 is TGTGCCAGCAGCTTAGTTCGGACTAGCGGGAGGGCCCCAGATACGCAGTATTTT.

This chain connects TRBV18 to TRBJ2-7; 11 bases line up with TRBD2. The length of the CDR3 is 16 residues. V lost 2 bases, J lost 4 bases, and 7 bases stayed unmatched. Germline lookup yields CDR1 KGHSH and CDR2 LQKENI. CDR3 nucleotide sequence: TGTGCCAGCTCACCATATAGCGGGAGGGCCCGGTACGAGCAGTACTTC. This translates into CASSPYSGRARYEQYF.

The genes are TRBV11-2 and TRBJ2-7; 10 bases are a match to TRBD2. Germline lookup yields CDR1 SGHAT and CDR2 FQNNGV. V lost 4 bases to trimming and J lost 3 bases; unmatched junction nucleotides: 6. CDR3 length: 15 residues. DNA for the CDR3: TGTGCCAGCAGCTCCGGACTAGCGGAATACTACGAGCAGTACTTC. This gives the protein CASSSGLAEYYEQYF.

V usage is TRBV29-1 and J usage is TRBJ2-7; 13 bases align to TRBD2. The CDR3 extends over 13 amino acids. J gave up 5 bases and V 4 bases, and 2 bases lay outside the gene matches. The germline CDR1 and CDR2 sequences are SQVTM and ANQGSEA. The CDR3 DNA sequence: TGCAGCGTTGTCACTAGCGGGAGGGACGAGCAGTACTTC. Translation gives CSVVTSGRDEQYF.

This rearrangement joins TRBV4-1 to TRBJ2-3; D unclear. CDR3 length: 16 residues. V gave up 1 base and J gave up 0 bases, with 11 bases separating them. Germline V lookup: CDR1 MGHRA, CDR2 YSYEKL. The CDR3 nucleotides are TGCGCCAGCAGCCAAGGGGCCAGCCTCAGCACAGATACGCAGTATTTT. It is translated as CASSQGASLSTDTQYF.

This chain connects TRBV28 to TRBJ2-2, with 10 positions matching TRBD2. CDR1 and CDR2 (germline): MDHEN, SYDVKM. Unmatched junction bases numbered 7, after V lost 3 bases and J lost 3 bases. There are 17 residues in the CDR3. CDR3 sequence (DNA): TGTGCCAGCAGTTTCCTCCGGACTAGCGGATACACCGGGGAGCTGTTTTTT. This sequence encodes CASSFLRTSGYTGELFF. Variable domain in full (rest from reference TRBV28 and TRBJ2-2): DVKVTQSSRYLVKRTGEKVFLECVQDMDHENMFWYRQDPGLGLRLIYFSYDVKMKEKGDIPEGYSVSREKKERFSLILESASTNQTSMYLCASSFLRTSGYTGELFFGEGSRLTVL.

The CDR3 here is CASSIDRVKYQAFF. The CDR3 DNA follows: TGTGCCAGTAGTATAGACCGGGTAAAGTACCAAGCTTTCTTT. The rearrangement links TRBV19 to TRBJ1-1; D gene ambiguous. CDR1 and CDR2 from the germline V gene are LNHDA and SQIVND (reference sequence). This CDR3 spans 14 amino acids. Trimming left V 0 bases short and J 9 bases short, with 14 bases between. Full variable domain (missing parts from reference TRBV19 and TRBJ1-1): DGGITQSPKYLFRKEGQNVTLSCEQNLNHDAMYWYRQDPGQGLRLIYYSQIVNDFQKGDIAEGYSVSREKKESFPLTVTSAQKNPTAFYLCASSIDRVKYQAFFGQGTRLTVV.

The DNA of the CDR3 is TGTGCCAGCAGCTTAGTCCATGGCAGGGGTGGCAATCAGCCCCAGCATTTT. It yields the protein CASSLVHGRGGNQPQHF. The rearrangement uses TRBV11-2 and TRBJ1-5; perhaps TRBD1 as D (6 bases). V was pared by 1 base and J by 2 bases, with 15 bases between. This CDR3 comprises 17 residues. Germline CDR1 and CDR2: SGHAT and FQNNGV. Full variable domain (missing parts from reference TRBV11-2 and TRBJ1-5): EAGVAQSPRYKIIEKRQSVAFWCNPISGHATLYWYQQILGQGPKLLIQFQNNGVVDDSQLPKDRFSAERLKGVDSTLKIQPAKLEDSAVYLCASSLVHGRGGNQPQHFGDGTRLSIL.

The V gene is TRBV25-1, the J gene TRBJ1-5, with D unclear. V lost 3 bases to trimming and J lost 1 base, with 1 base between them. In germline, CDR1 is MGHDK, CDR2 SYGVNS. The CDR3 contains 12 residues. The DNA for the CDR3 is TGTGCCAGCAGTGACAGCAATCAGCCCCAGCATTTT. This gives the protein CASSDSNQPQHF.

The rearrangement uses TRBV15 and TRBJ2-5; D call uncertain. This CDR3 spans 15 amino acids. Germline V lookup: CDR1 LNHNV, CDR2 YYDKDF (reference sequence). The V end lost 2 bases, the J end lost 3 bases, and 13 bases lay between the germline ends. The CDR3 loop is CATSRRAAGEETQYF. CDR3 coding DNA: TGTGCCACCAGCAGAAGGGCTGCAGGTGAAGAGACCCAGTACTTC.

The V and J genes are TRBV6-5 and TRBJ1-2; D gene ambiguous. This CDR3 is 12 amino acids long. Germline V gene sequence: CDR1 MNHEY, CDR2 SVGAGI. The ends were cut back, 3 bases at V and 8 bases at J, with 10 bases in the middle. The CDR3 DNA is TGTGCCAGCAGTTATACGTCGGGGGGCTACACCTTC. Its protein is CASSYTSGGYTF.

J is TRBJ2-1 and V is TRBV28; no reliable D call. CDR1 and CDR2 from the germline V gene are MDHEN and SYDVKM. Trimming removed 4 bases at V and 3 bases at J, with 13 bases between. The CDR3 has 15 residues. CDR3 bases: TGTGCCAGCAGTTCGTCGGTAGGAGTCTACAATGAGCAGTTCTTC. It codes for CASSSSVGVYNEQFF.

V gene TRBV2 combines with J gene TRBJ2-5, with unresolved D. Germline V gene sequence: CDR1 SNHLY, CDR2 FYNNEI. CDR3 length equals 11 residues. The germline V and J ends were trimmed by 6 bases and 2 bases, with 4 bases remaining between them. The CDR3 here is CASSKQETQYF. The CDR3 DNA follows: TGTGCCAGCAGCAAACAAGAGACCCAGTACTTC.

The rearrangement uses TRBV4-2 and TRBJ2-7, with 7 nucleotides matching TRBD2. The V gene end was trimmed by 2 bases and the J gene end by 1 base; junction bases not matched to a gene: 17. The CDR3 has 19 amino acids. Germline V gives CDR1 LGHNA, CDR2 YNFKEQ. The CDR3 nucleotides are TGTGCCAGCAGCCAACAAGGTGGCTTTTTTTCGGGAGGTTCCTACGAGCAGTACTTC. Translating it yields CASSQQGGFFSGGSYEQYF.

Written as DNA, the CDR3 is TGTGCCAGAAGCTTGTCTAAACAGCCCCAGCATTTT. It specifies CARSLSKQPQHF. The chain links TRBV5-3 to TRBJ1-5; no clear D. TRBV5-3 is assigned to the ORF class and has an uncertain function. The ends were cut back, 1 base at V and 7 bases at J, with 6 bases in the middle. CDR3 length: 12 residues.

The V and J genes are TRBV6-5 and TRBJ2-7; the D is unclear. Trimming stripped 5 bases from V and 6 bases from J, with 17 bases between. This CDR3 has 14 residues. Germline V CDR1 and CDR2: MNHEY, SVGAGI. This CDR3 reads CASSAAQDDGEQYF. The DNA for the CDR3 is TGTGCCAGCAGTGCAGCCCAGGACGATGGCGAGCAGTACTTC.

The CDR3 DNA sequence: TGCGCCAGCAGCTGGGGACTAGCGGGAGCTGGTGAGCAGTTCTTC. This encodes CASSWGLAGAGEQFF. The rearrangement uses TRBV4-1 and TRBJ2-1; 14 bases are a match to TRBD2. Germline lookup yields CDR1 MGHRA and CDR2 YSYEKL. This CDR3 contains 15 residues. V gave up 5 bases and J gave up 9 bases; unmatched junction bases: 6.